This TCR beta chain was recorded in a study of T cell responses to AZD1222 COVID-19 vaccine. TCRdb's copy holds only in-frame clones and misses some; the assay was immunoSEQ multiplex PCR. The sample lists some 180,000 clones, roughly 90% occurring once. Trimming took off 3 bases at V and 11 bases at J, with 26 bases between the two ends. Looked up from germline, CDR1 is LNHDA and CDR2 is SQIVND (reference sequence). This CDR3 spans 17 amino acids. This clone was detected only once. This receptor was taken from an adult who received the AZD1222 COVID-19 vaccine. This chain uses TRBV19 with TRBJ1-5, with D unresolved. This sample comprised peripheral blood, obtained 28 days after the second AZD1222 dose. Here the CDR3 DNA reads TGTGCCAGTAGTATTTTTCCTCCAACCTCAGAAGTAGGAACCCAGCATTTT. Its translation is CASSIFPPTSEVGTQHF.